Sequencing of this T cell receptor beta chain was carried out in a study of vaccination effects on CD4 cells after COVID-19. Overall study context: Prior to sequencing, the ViraFEST assay stimulated PBMC with viral peptide pools, which expanded the antigen-specific CD4+ T cells. Cultures used more than 1.5 million PBMC per well, about 10 IU/ml IL-2 and around 9.5 ug/ml peptides.

In its sample, this clone was seen a few times. The antigen is unknown. The data were produced by immunoSEQ multiplex PCR, yet TCRdb's version contains in-frame clones alone and is incomplete. The sample holds fewer than 75,000 clones, approximately 80% seen once. Following a roughly 9-day culture, CD4+ T cells were purified. The participants, recipients of two vaccine doses, got either BNT162b2 or mRNA-1273. The authors replaced half the medium with IL-2 medium on days 3 and 7. This CDR3 has 18 amino acids. The V end was cut by 5 bases, the J end by 0 bases, with 22 bases between. Germline V gene sequence: CDR1 SGHVS, CDR2 FQNEAQ.

The TCR comes from a human donor who received a COVID-19 vaccine. The chain employs TRBV7-8 and TRBJ1-2; perhaps TRBD1 as D (6 bases). The sequencing used CD4+ T cells from PBMCs cultured without peptide, collected after COVID-19 vaccination. In DNA form, the CDR3 reads TGTGCCAGCAGCCCCGCCCCGGCAGGGGCACGAGCTAACTATGGCTACACCTTC. This sequence encodes CASSPAPAGARANYGYTF.